This T cell receptor (beta chain) was observed in a study of identical twins. This clonotype has only a few counts. The germline V gene has CDR1 LGHDT and CDR2 YNNKEL (reference sequence). V trimming: 4 bases; J trimming: 4 bases; junction bases outside the gene matches: 7. The CDR3 runs to 15 residues. TCRdb reprocessed the 5' RACE reads via MiXCR and lists one record per CDR3 protein. The profile shows 450,000 or so distinct CDR3 sequences, approximately 24% of them singletons. These data also featured in a second study, about T cells expressing NK-cell markers.

The chain couples TRBV3-1 to TRBJ2-7; 10 bases match TRBD2. This TCR came from a young woman in good health. The source material was CD4+ T cells sorted from blood. CDR3 residues: CASSLQAGGGYEQYF. CDR3 in DNA: TGTGCCAGCAGCCTCCAAGCGGGAGGGGGATACGAGCAGTACTTC.